The clone carrying this T cell receptor (beta chain) was found many times. Antigen: not known. V gave up 1 base and J gave up 1 base; unmatched junction bases: 7. The CDR3 length is 16 residues. The V gene's germline CDR1 is SQVTM and CDR2 ANQGSEA. The data belong to a study of neurological immune-mediated disorders. Each CDR3 protein is one row after TCRdb ran MiXCR on the 5' RACE reads. This table holds tens of thousands of distinct CDR3 sequences, approximately 4% found once. Points from the study as a whole: On phylogenetic grouping, the repertoires of 18 of 34 multiple sclerosis patients fell within one related-CDR3 cluster, constituting a possible signature.

The V and J genes are TRBV29-1 and TRBJ2-7, with 10 bases aligning to TRBD2. This TCR derives from a man in his fifties or sixties with multiple sclerosis. The sequencing sample was made of PBMCs. In nucleotides, the CDR3 is TGCAGCGTTGAAGGGCTAGCGGGAGTATCATCCTACGAGCAGTACTTC. It specifies CSVEGLAGVSSYEQYF.